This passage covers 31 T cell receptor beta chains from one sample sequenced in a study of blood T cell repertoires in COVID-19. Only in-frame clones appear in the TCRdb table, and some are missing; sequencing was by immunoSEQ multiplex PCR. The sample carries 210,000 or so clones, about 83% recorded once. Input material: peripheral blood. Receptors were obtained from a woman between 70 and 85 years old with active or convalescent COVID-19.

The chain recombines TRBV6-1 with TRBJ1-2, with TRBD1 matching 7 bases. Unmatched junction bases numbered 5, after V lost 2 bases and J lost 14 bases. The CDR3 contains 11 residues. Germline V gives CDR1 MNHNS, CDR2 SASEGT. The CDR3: CASSEFDRATF. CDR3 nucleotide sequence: TGTGCCAGCAGTGAATTTGACAGGGCGACCTTC.

CDR3 in amino acids: CASSFTGGGTGELFF. The CDR3 coding sequence is TGTGCCAGCAGCTTTACAGGGGGCGGCACCGGGGAGCTGTTTTTT. The rearrangement uses TRBV11-3 and TRBJ2-2; the match to TRBD1 covers 9 bases. J was trimmed by 4 bases and V by 3 bases; bases with no gene match: 3. CDR1 and CDR2 from the germline V gene are SGHNT and YENEEA. This CDR3 contains 15 residues.

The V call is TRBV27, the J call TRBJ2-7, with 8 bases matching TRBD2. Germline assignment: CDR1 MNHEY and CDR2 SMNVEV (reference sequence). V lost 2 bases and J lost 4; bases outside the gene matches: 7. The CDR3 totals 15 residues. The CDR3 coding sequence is TGTGCCAGCAGTTTAGGGGCGGGAGGATGGTACGAGCAGTACTTC. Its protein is CASSLGAGGWYEQYF.

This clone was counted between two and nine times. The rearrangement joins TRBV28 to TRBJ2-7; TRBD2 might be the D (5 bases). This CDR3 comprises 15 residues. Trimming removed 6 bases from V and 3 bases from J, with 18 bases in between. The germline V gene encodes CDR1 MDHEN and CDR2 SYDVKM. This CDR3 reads CASSHSRDYHYEQYF. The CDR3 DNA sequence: TGTGCCAGCAGCCATTCCCGGGATTATCACTACGAGCAGTACTTC.

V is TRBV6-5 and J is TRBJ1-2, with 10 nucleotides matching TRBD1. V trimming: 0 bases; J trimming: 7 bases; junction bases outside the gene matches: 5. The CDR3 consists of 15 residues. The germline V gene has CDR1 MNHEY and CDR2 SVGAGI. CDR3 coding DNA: TGTGCCAGCAGTTACTCATGGACAGGGGGTTTTGGCTACACCTTC. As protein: CASSYSWTGGFGYTF.

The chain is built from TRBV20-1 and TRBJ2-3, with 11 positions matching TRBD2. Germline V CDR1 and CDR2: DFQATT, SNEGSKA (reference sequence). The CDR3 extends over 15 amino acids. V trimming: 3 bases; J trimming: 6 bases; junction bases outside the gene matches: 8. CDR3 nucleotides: TGCAGTGCTAGTCGCACTAGCGGGAGAGGGGATACGCAGTATTTT. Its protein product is CSASRTSGRGDTQYF.

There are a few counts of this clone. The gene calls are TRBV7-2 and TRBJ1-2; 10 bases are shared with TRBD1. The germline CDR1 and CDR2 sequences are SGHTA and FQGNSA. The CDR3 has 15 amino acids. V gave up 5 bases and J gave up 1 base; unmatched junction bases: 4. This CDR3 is CASSPRDRGNYGYTF. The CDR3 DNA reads TGTGCCAGCAGCCCACGGGACAGGGGTAACTATGGCTACACCTTC.

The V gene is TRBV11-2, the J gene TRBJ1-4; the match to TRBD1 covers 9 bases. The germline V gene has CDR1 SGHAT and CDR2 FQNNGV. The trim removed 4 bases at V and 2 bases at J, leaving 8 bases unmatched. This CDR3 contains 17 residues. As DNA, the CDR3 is TGTGCCAGCAGCTCGTACCTACAGGGGGCTACTAATGAAAAACTGTTTTTT. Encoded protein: CASSSYLQGATNEKLFF.

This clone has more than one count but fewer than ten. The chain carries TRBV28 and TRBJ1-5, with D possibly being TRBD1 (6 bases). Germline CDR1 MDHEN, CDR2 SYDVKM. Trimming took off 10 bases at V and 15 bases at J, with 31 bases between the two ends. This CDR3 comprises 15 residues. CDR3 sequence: CATRGRGRMEKIGHF. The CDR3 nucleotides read TGTGCCACACGTGGGCGGGGGCGAATGGAGAAGATTGGGCATTTT.

CDR3 loop: CASRGTSDYNEQFF. The CDR3 nucleotides read TGTGCCAGCAGAGGGACTAGCGATTACAATGAGCAGTTCTTC. J is TRBJ2-1 and V is TRBV6-5, with TRBD2 identical over 10 bases. The V and J ends lost 6 bases and 4 bases, in that order; junction bases with no gene match: 3. This CDR3 is 14 amino acids long. Germline CDR1 and CDR2: MNHEY and SVGAGI.

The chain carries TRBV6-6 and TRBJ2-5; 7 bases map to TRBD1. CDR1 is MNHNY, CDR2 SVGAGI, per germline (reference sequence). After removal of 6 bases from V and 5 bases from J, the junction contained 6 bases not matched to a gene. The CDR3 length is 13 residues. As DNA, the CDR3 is TGTGCCAGCAGCGACAGGGTGACGGAGACCCAGTACTTC. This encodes CASSDRVTETQYF.

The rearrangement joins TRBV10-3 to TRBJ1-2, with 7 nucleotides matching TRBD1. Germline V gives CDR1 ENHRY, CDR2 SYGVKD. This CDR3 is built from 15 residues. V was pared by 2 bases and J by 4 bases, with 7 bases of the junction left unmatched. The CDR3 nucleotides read TGTGCCATCAGTGAGAGAGGGGGCGTCGGCTATGGCTACACCTTC. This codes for CAISERGGVGYGYTF.

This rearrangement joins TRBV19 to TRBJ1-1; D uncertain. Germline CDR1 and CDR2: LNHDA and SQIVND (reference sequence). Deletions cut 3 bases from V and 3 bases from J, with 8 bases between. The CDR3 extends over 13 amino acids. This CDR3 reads CASSMRWDTEAFF. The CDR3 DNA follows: TGTGCCAGTAGTATGCGGTGGGACACTGAAGCTTTCTTT.

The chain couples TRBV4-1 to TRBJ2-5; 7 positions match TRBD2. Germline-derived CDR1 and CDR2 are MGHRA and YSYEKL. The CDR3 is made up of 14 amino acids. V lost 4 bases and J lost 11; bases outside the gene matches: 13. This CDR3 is CASSPYAGESSQYF. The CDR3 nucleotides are TGCGCCAGCAGCCCATATGCGGGAGAGTCGAGTCAGTACTTC.

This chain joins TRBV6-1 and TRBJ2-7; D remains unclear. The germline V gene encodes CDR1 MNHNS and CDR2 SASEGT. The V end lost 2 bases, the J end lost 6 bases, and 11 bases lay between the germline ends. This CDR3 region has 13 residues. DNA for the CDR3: TGTGCCAGCAGTGAATGGCTAGACGGCGAGCAGTACTTC. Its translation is CASSEWLDGEQYF.

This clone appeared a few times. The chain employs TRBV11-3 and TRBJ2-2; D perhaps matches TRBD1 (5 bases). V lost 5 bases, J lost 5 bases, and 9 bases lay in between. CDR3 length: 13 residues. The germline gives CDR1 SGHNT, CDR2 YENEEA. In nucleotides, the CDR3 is TGTGCCAGCAGCCCACAGGTTACCGGGGAGCTGTTTTTT. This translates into CASSPQVTGELFF.

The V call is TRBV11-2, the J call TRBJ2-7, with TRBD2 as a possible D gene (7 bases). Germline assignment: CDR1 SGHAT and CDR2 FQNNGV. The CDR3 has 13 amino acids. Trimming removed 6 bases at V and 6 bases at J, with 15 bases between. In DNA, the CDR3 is TGTGCCAGCAGGCAAGGGGGGGTGGGCGAGCAGTACTTC. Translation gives CASRQGGVGEQYF.

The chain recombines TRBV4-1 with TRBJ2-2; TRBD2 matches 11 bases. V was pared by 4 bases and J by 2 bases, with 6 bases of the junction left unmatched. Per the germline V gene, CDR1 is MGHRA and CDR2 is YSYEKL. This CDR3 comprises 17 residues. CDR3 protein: CASSPYGTSGNTGELFF. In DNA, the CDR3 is TGCGCCAGCAGCCCCTACGGGACTAGCGGCAACACCGGGGAGCTGTTTTTT.

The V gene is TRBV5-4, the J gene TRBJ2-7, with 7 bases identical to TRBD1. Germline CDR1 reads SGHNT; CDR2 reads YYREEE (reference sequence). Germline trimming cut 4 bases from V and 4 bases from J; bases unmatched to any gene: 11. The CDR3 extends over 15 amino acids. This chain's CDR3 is CASSPTGARNYEQYF. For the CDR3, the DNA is TGTGCCAGCAGCCCCACAGGGGCCCGGAATTACGAGCAGTACTTC.

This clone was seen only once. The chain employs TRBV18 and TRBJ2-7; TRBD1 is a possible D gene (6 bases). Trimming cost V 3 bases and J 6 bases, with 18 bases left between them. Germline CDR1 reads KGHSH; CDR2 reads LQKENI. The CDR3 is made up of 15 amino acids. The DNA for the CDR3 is TGTGCCAGCTCACCCCAGGGTCTGGGGGCCGGCGAGCAGTACTTC. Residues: CASSPQGLGAGEQYF.

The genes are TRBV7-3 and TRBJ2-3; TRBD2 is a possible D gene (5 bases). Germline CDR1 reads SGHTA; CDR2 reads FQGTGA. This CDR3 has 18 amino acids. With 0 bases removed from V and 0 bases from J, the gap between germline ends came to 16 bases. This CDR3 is CASSLTSSGTASTDTQYF. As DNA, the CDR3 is TGTGCCAGCAGCTTAACGTCCTCGGGAACAGCTAGCACAGATACGCAGTATTTT.

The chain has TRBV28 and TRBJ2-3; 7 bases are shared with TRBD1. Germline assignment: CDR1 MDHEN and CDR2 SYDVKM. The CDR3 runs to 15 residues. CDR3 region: CASRKQGSAADTQYF. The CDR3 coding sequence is TGTGCTAGCCGGAAACAGGGGAGCGCGGCAGATACGCAGTATTTT.

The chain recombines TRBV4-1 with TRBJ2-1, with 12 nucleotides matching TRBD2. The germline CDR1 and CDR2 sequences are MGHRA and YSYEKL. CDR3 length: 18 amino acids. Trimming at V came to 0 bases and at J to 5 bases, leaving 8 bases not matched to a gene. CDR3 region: CASSQEKGLAGRHNEQFF. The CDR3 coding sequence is TGCGCCAGCAGCCAAGAGAAAGGACTAGCGGGAAGACACAATGAGCAGTTCTTC.

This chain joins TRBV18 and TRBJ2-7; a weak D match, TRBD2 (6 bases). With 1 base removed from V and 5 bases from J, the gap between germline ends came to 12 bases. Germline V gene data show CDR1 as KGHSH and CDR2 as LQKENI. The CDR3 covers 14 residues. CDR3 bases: TGTGCCAGCTCACCACAGCTGGGGAGGAACGAGCAGTACTTC. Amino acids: CASSPQLGRNEQYF.

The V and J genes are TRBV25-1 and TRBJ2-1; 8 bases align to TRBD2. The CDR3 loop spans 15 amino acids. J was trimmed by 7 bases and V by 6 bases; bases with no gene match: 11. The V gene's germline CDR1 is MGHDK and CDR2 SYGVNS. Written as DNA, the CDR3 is TGTGCCAGCAGCGTAGCGGGAAGTGTACGGAATGAGCAGTTCTTC. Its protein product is CASSVAGSVRNEQFF. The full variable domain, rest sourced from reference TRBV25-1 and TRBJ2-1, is EADIYQTPRYLVIGTGKKITLECSQTMGHDKMYWYQQDPGMELHLIHYSYGVNSTEKGDLSSESTVSRIRTEHFPLTLESARPSHTSQYLCASSVAGSVRNEQFFGPGTRLTVL.

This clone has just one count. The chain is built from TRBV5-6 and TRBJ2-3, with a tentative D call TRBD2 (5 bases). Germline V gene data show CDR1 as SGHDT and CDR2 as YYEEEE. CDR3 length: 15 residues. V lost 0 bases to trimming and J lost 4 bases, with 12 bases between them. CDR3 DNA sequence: TGTGCCAGCAGCTTGGGAATGGGAGTAGCAGATACGCAGTATTTT. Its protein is CASSLGMGVADTQYF.

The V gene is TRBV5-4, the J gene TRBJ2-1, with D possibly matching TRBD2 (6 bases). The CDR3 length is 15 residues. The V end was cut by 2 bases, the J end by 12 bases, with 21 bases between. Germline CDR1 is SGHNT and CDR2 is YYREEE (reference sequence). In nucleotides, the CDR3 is TGTGCCAGCAGCTTACCAGCGGGTCTCTCCCAGGGGCAGTTCTTC. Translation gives CASSLPAGLSQGQFF.

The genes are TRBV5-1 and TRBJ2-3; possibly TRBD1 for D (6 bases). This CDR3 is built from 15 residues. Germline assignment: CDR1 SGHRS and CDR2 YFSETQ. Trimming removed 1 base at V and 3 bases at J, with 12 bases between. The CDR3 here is CASSLQQGRTDTQYF. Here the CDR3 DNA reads TGCGCCAGCAGCTTGCAACAGGGTAGGACAGATACGCAGTATTTT.

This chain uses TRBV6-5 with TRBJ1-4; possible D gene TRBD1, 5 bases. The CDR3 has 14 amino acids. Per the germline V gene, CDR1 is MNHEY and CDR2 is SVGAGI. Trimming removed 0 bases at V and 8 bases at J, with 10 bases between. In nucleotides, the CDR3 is TGTGCCAGCAGTTACTCAGGGGCGGGGGAAAAACTGTTTTTT. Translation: CASSYSGAGEKLFF.

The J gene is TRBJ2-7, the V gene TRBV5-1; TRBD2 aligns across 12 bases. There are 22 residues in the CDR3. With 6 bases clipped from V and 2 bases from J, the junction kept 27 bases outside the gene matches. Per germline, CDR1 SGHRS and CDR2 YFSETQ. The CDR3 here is CASKRRTVTGTALAGGPYEQYF. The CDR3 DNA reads TGCGCCAGCAAACGGAGAACAGTAACAGGGACGGCGCTAGCGGGAGGGCCCTACGAGCAGTACTTC.

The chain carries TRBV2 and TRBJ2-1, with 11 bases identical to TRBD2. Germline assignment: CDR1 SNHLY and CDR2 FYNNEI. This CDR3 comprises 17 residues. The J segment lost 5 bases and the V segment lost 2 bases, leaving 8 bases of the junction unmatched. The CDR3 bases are TGTGCCAGCAGTGAACCGGGACTAGCGGATTTGGACAATGAGCAGTTCTTC. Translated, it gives CASSEPGLADLDNEQFF.